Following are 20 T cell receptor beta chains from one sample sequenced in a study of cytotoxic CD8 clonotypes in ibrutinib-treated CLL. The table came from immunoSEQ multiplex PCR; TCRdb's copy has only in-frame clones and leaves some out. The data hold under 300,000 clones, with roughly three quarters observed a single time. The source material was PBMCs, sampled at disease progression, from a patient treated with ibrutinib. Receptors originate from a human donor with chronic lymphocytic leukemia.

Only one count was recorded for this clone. CDR3 nucleotides: TGCGCCAGCAGCCAAGAATGGGAGGACAGCGCCTACGAGCAGTACTTC. Amino acid sequence: CASSQEWEDSAYEQYF. The chain links TRBV4-1 to TRBJ2-7; the D gene could be TRBD1 or TRBD2 (6 bases each). Germline values: CDR1 MGHRA, CDR2 YSYEKL. The CDR3 consists of 16 residues. The V gene lost 0 bases and the J gene lost 2 bases, with 14 bases spanning the gap.

CDR3 DNA: TGTGCCAGCAGCTTAGTTCCTAACTCCTACGAGCAGTACTTC. Amino acid sequence: CASSLVPNSYEQYF. This chain links TRBV7-6 with TRBJ2-7; the D is unclear. Germline lookup yields CDR1 SGHVS and CDR2 FNYEAQ. V lost 1 base to trimming and J lost 0 bases, with 7 bases between them. This CDR3 region has 14 residues.

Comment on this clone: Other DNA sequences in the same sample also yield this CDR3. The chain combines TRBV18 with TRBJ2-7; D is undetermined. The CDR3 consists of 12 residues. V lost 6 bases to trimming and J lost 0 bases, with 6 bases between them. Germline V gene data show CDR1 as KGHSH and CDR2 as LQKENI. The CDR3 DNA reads TGTGCCAGCTCCCCTAGCTCCTACGAGCAGTACTTC. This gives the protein CASSPSSYEQYF.

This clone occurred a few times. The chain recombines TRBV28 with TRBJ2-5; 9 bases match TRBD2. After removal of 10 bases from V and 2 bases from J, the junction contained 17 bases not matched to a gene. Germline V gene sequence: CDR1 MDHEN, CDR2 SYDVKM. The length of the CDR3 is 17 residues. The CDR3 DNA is TGTGCCACCCACGCTTGGGCGGGAGGGCCGCGGCAAGAGACCCAGTACTTC. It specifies CATHAWAGGPRQETQYF.

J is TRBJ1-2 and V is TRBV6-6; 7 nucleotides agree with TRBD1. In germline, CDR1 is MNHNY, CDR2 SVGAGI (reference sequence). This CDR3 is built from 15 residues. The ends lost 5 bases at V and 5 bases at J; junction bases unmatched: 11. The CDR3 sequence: CASSHRQGLAYGYTF. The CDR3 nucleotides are TGTGCCAGCAGTCATCGACAGGGTTTGGCGTATGGCTACACCTTC.

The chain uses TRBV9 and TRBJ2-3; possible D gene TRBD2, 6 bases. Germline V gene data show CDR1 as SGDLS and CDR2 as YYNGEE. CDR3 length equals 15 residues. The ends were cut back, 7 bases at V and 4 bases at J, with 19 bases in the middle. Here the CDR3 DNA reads TGTGCCAGCTGCCCGTCTAGCGCTAAATCAGATACGCAGTATTTT. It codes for CASCPSSAKSDTQYF.

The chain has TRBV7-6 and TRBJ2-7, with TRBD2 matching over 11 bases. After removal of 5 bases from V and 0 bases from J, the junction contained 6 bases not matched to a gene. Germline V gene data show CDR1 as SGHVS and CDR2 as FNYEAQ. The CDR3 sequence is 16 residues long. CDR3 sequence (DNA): TGTGCCAGCAGCCCGCGACTAGCGGGGAGCTCCTACGAGCAGTACTTC. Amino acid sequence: CASSPRLAGSSYEQYF.

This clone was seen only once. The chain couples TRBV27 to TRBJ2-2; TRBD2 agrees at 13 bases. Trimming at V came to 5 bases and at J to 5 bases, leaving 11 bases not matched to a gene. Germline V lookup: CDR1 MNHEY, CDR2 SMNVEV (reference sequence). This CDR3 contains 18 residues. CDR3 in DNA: TGTGCCAGCAGTCCCACCGGACTAGCGGGAGTGGGGACCGGGGAGCTGTTTTTT. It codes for CASSPTGLAGVGTGELFF.

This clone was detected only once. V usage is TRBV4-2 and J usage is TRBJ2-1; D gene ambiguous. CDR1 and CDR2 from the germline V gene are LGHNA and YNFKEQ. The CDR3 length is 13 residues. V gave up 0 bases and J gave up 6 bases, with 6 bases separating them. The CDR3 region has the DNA TGTGCCAGCAGCCAAGATGGTAGCAATGAGCAGTTCTTC. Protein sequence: CASSQDGSNEQFF.

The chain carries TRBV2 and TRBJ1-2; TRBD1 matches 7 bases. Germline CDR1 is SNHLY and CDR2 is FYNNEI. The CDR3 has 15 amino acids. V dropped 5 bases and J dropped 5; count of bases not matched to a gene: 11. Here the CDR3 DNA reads TGTGCCAGCAGTCCCGGCTGGCAGGGGGTATATGGCTACACCTTC. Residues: CASSPGWQGVYGYTF.

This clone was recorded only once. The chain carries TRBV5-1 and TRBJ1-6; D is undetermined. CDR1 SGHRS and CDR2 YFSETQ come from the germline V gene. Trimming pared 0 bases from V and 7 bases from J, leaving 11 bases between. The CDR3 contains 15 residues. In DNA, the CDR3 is TGCGCCAGCAGCTTGGTTGGAGTGGAGAATTCACCCCTCCACTTT. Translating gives CASSLVGVENSPLHF.

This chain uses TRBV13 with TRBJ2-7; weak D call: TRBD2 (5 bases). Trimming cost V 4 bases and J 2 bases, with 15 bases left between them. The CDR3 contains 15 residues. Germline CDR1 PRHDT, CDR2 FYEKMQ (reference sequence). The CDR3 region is CASSSSTSATYEQYF. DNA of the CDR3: TGTGCCAGCAGCTCAAGTACTAGTGCCACCTACGAGCAGTACTTC.

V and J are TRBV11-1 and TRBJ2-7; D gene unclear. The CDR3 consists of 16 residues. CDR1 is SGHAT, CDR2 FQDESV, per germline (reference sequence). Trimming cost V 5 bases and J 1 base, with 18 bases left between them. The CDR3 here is CASSPRWGVTSYEQYF. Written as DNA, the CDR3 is TGTGCCAGCAGCCCCCGTTGGGGTGTTACTTCCTACGAGCAGTACTTC.

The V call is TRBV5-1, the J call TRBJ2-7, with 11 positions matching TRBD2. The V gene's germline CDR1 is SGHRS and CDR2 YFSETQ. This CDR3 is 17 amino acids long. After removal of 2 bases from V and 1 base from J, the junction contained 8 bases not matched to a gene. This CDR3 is CASSFEVLAGASYEQYF. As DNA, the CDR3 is TGCGCCAGCAGCTTTGAAGTACTAGCGGGAGCATCCTACGAGCAGTACTTC.

The CDR3 region has the DNA TGTGCCAGCTCACCAGGACAGGGTTACAATGAGCAGTTCTTC. Encoded protein: CASSPGQGYNEQFF. The chain uses TRBV18 and TRBJ2-1, with TRBD1 matching 8 bases. This CDR3 is 14 amino acids long. The junction had 1 base not matched to a gene; V was cut back by 2 bases and J by 4 bases. Germline V gives CDR1 KGHSH, CDR2 LQKENI.

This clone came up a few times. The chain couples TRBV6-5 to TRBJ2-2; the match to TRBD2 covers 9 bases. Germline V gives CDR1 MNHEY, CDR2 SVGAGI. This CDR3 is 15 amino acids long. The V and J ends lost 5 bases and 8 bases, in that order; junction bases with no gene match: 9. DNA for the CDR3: TGTGCCAGCAGTCTTAGCGGGAGTCGGTGGGGGGAGCTGTTTTTT. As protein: CASSLSGSRWGELFF.

The CDR3 DNA is TGTGCCAGCAGCTTAAAACAGGGGAGCCCATCTCAGCCCCAGCATTTT. This encodes CASSLKQGSPSQPQHF. This chain connects TRBV7-3 to TRBJ1-5; 7 bases agree with TRBD1. V lost 1 base to trimming and J lost 6 bases; unmatched junction nucleotides: 9. CDR1 SGHTA and CDR2 FQGTGA come from the germline V gene. This CDR3 region has 16 residues. The variable domain in full, completed from reference TRBV7-3 and TRBJ1-5, reads GAGVSQTPSNKVTEKGKYVELRCDPISGHTALYWYRQSLGQGPEFLIYFQGTGAADDSGLPNDRFFAVRPEGSVSTLKIQRTERGDSAVYLCASSLKQGSPSQPQHFGDGTRLSIL.

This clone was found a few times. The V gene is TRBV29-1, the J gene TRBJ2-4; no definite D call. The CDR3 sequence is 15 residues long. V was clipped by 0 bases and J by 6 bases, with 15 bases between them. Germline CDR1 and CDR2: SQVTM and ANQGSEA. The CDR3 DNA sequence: TGCAGCGTTGAAGATCTTTCTAGAGGTGGAAACATTCAGTACTTC. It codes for CSVEDLSRGGNIQYF. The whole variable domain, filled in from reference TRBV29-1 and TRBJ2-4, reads SAVISQKPSRDICQRGTSLTIQCQVDSQVTMMFWYRQQPGQSLTLIATANQGSEATYESGFVIDKFPISRPNLTFSTLTVSNMSPEDSSIYLCSVEDLSRGGNIQYFGAGTRLSVL.

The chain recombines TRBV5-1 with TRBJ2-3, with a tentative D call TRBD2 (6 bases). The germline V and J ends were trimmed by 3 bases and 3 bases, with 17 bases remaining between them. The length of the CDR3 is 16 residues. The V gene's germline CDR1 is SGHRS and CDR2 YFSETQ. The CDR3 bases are TGCGCCAGCAGCTGGAGGCCAGGCGGGGCGACAGATACGCAGTATTTT. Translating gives CASSWRPGGATDTQYF. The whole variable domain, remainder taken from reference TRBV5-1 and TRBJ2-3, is KAGVTQTPRYLIKTRGQQVTLSCSPISGHRSVSWYQQTPGQGLQFLFEYFSETQRNKGNFPGRFSGRQFSNSRSEMNVSTLELGDSALYLCASSWRPGGATDTQYFGPGTRLTVL.

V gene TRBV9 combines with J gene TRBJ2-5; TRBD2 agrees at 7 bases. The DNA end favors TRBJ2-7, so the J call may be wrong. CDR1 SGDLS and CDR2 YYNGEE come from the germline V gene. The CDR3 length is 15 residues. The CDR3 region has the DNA TGTGCCAGCAGCGTAGGAGGTGAGCGGGGCTACGAGCAGTACTTC. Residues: CASSVGGERGYEQYF.